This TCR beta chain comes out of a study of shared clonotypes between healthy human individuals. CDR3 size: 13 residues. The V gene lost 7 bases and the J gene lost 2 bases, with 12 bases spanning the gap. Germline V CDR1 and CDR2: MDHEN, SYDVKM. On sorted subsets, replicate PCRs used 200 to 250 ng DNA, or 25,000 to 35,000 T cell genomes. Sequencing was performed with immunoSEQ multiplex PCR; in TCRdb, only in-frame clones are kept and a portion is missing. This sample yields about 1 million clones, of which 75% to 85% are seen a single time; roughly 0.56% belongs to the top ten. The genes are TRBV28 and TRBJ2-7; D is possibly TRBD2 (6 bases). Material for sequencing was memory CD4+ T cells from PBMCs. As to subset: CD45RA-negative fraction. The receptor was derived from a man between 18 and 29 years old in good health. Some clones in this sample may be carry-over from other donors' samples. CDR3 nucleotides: TGTGCCAGCACTTTCGGGGGAACCTACGAGCAGTACTTC. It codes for CASTFGGTYEQYF.